This T cell receptor (beta chain) originates from a study of identical twins. The CDR3 totals 14 residues. The germline gives CDR1 SGHRS, CDR2 YFSETQ. The V end lost 0 bases, the J end lost 7 bases, and 14 bases lay between the germline ends. Overall study findings and caveats: Cord blood beta clonotypes that were abundant carried fewer insertions, and memory repertoires showed no such trend.

The authors used template switching to add a universal primer site and gave cDNA unique molecular identifiers. MiXCR, run by TCRdb on the 5' RACE reads, gives a single entry per CDR3 protein. Among approximately 470,000 distinct CDR3 sequences listed, 12% to 15% were seen once. Only a few counts were recorded for this clonotype. Antigen: not known. The data were also submitted as part of a second study, on yellow fever vaccine responses in identical twins.

This receptor was obtained from a woman younger than 30 in good health. The rearrangement links TRBV5-1 to TRBJ2-7, with D possibly TRBD1 on 6 matching bases. Input material: CD4+ T cells sorted from blood. For the CDR3, the DNA is TGCGCCAGCAGCTTGGGTACAGGGATCTCAGAGCAGTACTTC. Protein sequence: CASSLGTGISEQYF.